A selection of T cell receptor beta chains follows, all from one sample in a study of radiation and T cells in renal cell carcinoma. The protocol was immunoSEQ multiplex PCR, while the TCRdb copy is restricted to in-frame clones and leaves out a portion. The data contain around 64,000 clones, more than 60% of them singletons. Source: blood, taken from a patient whose treatment included radiotherapy and nephrectomy. These receptors were obtained from a man aged 60-69 years with renal cell carcinoma. Each CDR3 is given with its conserved first and last residue. A D gene is named only where the DNA matches it firmly. Clone size appears in some rows only: once, few, many, or a class for an expanded clone.

TRBV5-4	-	TRBJ2-1	TRBD1	TGTGCCAGCAGCCCCGCCGGGACAGGCCCTAGTGAGCAGTTCTTC	CASSPAGTGPSEQFF
TRBV19	-	TRBJ2-7	TRBD2	TGTGCCAGTAGTAGGGGGGGGAGACATTACGAGCAGTACTTC	CASSRGGRHYEQYF
TRBV19	-	TRBJ2-2	TRBD1	TGTGCCAGCCGATACAGGGGAGACACCGGGGAGCTGTTTTTT	CASRYRGDTGELFF
TRBV19	-	TRBJ2-5	-	TGTGCCAGTAGTATTGTGGCAGAAACGGAGACCCAGTACTTC	CASSIVAETETQYF
TRBV28	few	TRBJ1-2	-	TGTGCCAGCAGTTTACTGGGGTCTGGCTATGGCTACACCTTC	CASSLLGSGYGYTF
TRBV4-1	-	TRBJ1-5	-	TGCGCCAGCAGCCTCGCCGATGTTGGCAATCAGCCCCAGCATTTT	CASSLADVGNQPQHF
TRBV7-2	once	TRBJ2-1	-	TGTGCCAGCAGCTTACCCGAGCTAACGACTAGTGGCTTGTACAATGAGCAGTTCTTC	CASSLPELTTSGLYNEQFF
TRBV6-1	-	TRBJ2-1	TRBD2	TGTGCCAGCAGTGAGGATCTAGCGGACAATGAGCAGTTCTTC	CASSEDLADNEQFF
TRBV6-6	-	TRBJ2-4	-	TGTGCCAGCAGTTTTGGGGACCCTCAGGACAAAAACATTCAGTACTTC	CASSFGDPQDKNIQYF
TRBV19	-	TRBJ1-5	-	TGTGCCAGTAGTATACGGGAGCCCAATCAGCCCCAGCATTTT	CASSIREPNQPQHF
TRBV30	-	TRBJ2-2	-	TGTGCCTGGAGTGGTGTCGGAAACACCGGGGAGCTGTTTTTT	CAWSGVGNTGELFF
TRBV19	few	TRBJ2-1	TRBD2	TGTGCCTCAAGGACTAGCGGGATCACTGAGCAGTTCTTC	CASRTSGITEQFF
TRBV5-6	-	TRBJ2-3	TRBD2	TGTGCCAGCAGCTCTCCGGGAGGACTAGCGGGTACAGATACGCAGTATTTT	CASSSPGGLAGTDTQYF
TRBV30	-	TRBJ2-2	TRBD2	TGTGCCTGGACCAGGACTAGCGGCGGGGAGCTGTTTTTT	CAWTRTSGGELFF
TRBV5-1	-	TRBJ2-3	TRBD2	TGCGCCAGCAGCTTAGATCTATCGGGGGGGCGCGGAGATACGCAGTATTTT	CASSLDLSGGRGDTQYF
TRBV19	-	TRBJ1-5	-	TGTGCCAGTAGTACCTCAGGGATGGGGGGCAATCAGCCCCAGCATTTT	CASSTSGMGGNQPQHF
TRBV30	-	TRBJ1-6	-	TGTGCCTGGAGAAGTCTGTATAATTCACCCCTCCACTTT	CAWRSLYNSPLHF
TRBV28	-	TRBJ1-2	-	TGTGCCAGCAGTCCGGCGGGGGGAGGCTGGGGCGGCTACACCTTC	CASSPAGGGWGGYTF
TRBV6-1	-	TRBJ2-3	-	TGTGCCAGCAGTGGGGGCTTGCTGGCCAGCCACACAGATACGCAGTATTTT	CASSGGLLASHTDTQYF
TRBV7-8	-	TRBJ2-7	-	TGTGCCAGCAGCTCTCCTAACGCGGATTCCTACGAGCAGTACTTC	CASSSPNADSYEQYF
TRBV5-1	-	TRBJ2-1	TRBD2	TGCGCCAGCAGCTTGAAGTTTTCATACAGCGGGGGCTACAATGAGCAGTTCTTC	CASSLKFSYSGGYNEQFF
TRBV11-3	-	TRBJ2-2	-	TGTGCCAGCACCATGGCAGGGAACACCGGGGAGCTGTTTTTT	CASTMAGNTGELFF
TRBV5-8	once	TRBJ1-5	-	TGTGCCAGCAGCCCGAGAGGGGCAGGTCGGAATCAGCCCCAGCATTTT	CASSPRGAGRNQPQHF